A selection of T cell receptor beta chains follows, all from one sample in a study of beta chain features in type 1 diabetes. Sequencing was performed with immunoSEQ multiplex PCR; in TCRdb, only in-frame clones are kept and a portion is missing. The sample gives around 260,000 clones, approximately 25% of which show up once; 0.012% is in the top ten. The sequenced sample was naive CD4+ T cells from blood. The receptor source for this set is a woman younger than 45 with type 1 diabetes. The CDR3 runs from the conserved cysteine through the conserved F or W. A D gene is named only where the DNA matches it firmly. Size is stated for part of the rows, as once, few or many counts, or as a class when the clone is expanded.

CDR3 DNA: TGTGTCGGCGGGGCGGTCGGGTACGGCTACACCTTC
CDR3 protein: CVGGAVGYGYTF
D gene: -
V gene: TRBV30
J gene: TRBJ1-2
clone size: few

CDR3 DNA: TGTGCCAGCAGCTTAGCGTTTGGGGGGGGCCCAGATACGCAGTATTTT
CDR3 protein: CASSLAFGGGPDTQYF
D gene: -
V gene: TRBV7-2
J gene: TRBJ2-3
clone size: few

CDR3 DNA: TGTGCCAGCAGCTTAGGGGGCGTCAATGAGCAGTTCTTC
CDR3 protein: CASSLGGVNEQFF
D gene: -
V gene: TRBV7-2
J gene: TRBJ2-1
clone size: few

CDR3 DNA: TGTGCCAGTAGTATTAGGGAGGAAAGCAATCAGCCCCAGCATTTT
CDR3 protein: CASSIREESNQPQHF
D gene: -
V gene: TRBV19
J gene: TRBJ1-5
clone size: few

CDR3 DNA: TGTGCCTGGAGTTTCTCTATGTCGGAGCCCCAGCATTTT
CDR3 protein: CAWSFSMSEPQHF
D gene: -
V gene: TRBV30
J gene: TRBJ1-5
clone size: few

CDR3 DNA: TGTGCCAGCAGCTTATCTCTAGGTGGCTACACCTTC
CDR3 protein: CASSLSLGGYTF
D gene: -
V gene: TRBV7-2
J gene: TRBJ1-2
clone size: -

CDR3 DNA: TGCAGCGTGGGCAGGGGTTTTGACACTGAAGCTTTCTTT
CDR3 protein: CSVGRGFDTEAFF
D gene: -
V gene: TRBV29-1
J gene: TRBJ1-1
clone size: -

CDR3 DNA: TGTGCCAGCAGCTCCAGTCTGTACCAAGAGACCCAGTACTTC
CDR3 protein: CASSSSLYQETQYF
D gene: -
V gene: TRBV7-9
J gene: TRBJ2-5
clone size: few

CDR3 DNA: TGCGCCAGCACCCTCGCGGGACAGGGTTCCGAGCAGTACTTC
CDR3 protein: CASTLAGQGSEQYF
D gene: TRBD1
V gene: TRBV5-1
J gene: TRBJ2-7
clone size: -

CDR3 DNA: TGTGCCTGGAGTTTGGGCTCTGGATGGTATGGCTACACCTTC
CDR3 protein: CAWSLGSGWYGYTF
D gene: -
V gene: TRBV30
J gene: TRBJ1-2
clone size: -

CDR3 DNA: TGCAGCGTCTCTTCCGGGACAGGTGTTAACGAGCAGTTCTTC
CDR3 protein: CSVSSGTGVNEQFF
D gene: TRBD1
V gene: TRBV29-1
J gene: TRBJ2-1
clone size: -

CDR3 DNA: TGTGCCACGTGCCAGGGGGGACTGGGGGCGAACACCGGGGAGCTGTTTTTT
CDR3 protein: CATCQGGLGANTGELFF
D gene: -
V gene: TRBV19
J gene: TRBJ2-2
clone size: -

CDR3 DNA: TGCAGCGTTGTATACGGCCGCGGGCAGCCCCAGCATTTT
CDR3 protein: CSVVYGRGQPQHF
D gene: -
V gene: TRBV29-1
J gene: TRBJ1-5
clone size: -

CDR3 DNA: TGTGCCAGCAGCCCCTCGAGGGAGTCTTACAATGAGCAGTTCTTC
CDR3 protein: CASSPSRESYNEQFF
D gene: -
V gene: TRBV7-3
J gene: TRBJ2-1
clone size: -

CDR3 DNA: TGCGCCAGCAGCTTGGATTCTAGCGGGAGGGCCCGGGAGACCCAGTACTTC
CDR3 protein: CASSLDSSGRARETQYF
D gene: TRBD2
V gene: TRBV5-1
J gene: TRBJ2-5
clone size: few

CDR3 DNA: TGTGCCAGCAGTGAATGGGGCCATGAAAAACTGTTTTTT
CDR3 protein: CASSEWGHEKLFF
D gene: -
V gene: TRBV25-1
J gene: TRBJ1-4
clone size: few

CDR3 DNA: TGTGCCAGCAGCCAGGGCAATGAGCAGTTCTTC
CDR3 protein: CASSQGNEQFF
D gene: -
V gene: TRBV6-5
J gene: TRBJ2-1
clone size: -

CDR3 DNA: TGTGCCAGCTCACTGGGACTAGCGGGAGCGGGCTACAATGAGCAGTTCTTC
CDR3 protein: CASSLGLAGAGYNEQFF
D gene: TRBD2
V gene: TRBV18
J gene: TRBJ2-1
clone size: few

CDR3 DNA: TGTGCCAGCAGCGTCGGGGACTCCGCTTACTACAATGAGCAGTTCTTC
CDR3 protein: CASSVGDSAYYNEQFF
D gene: -
V gene: TRBV9
J gene: TRBJ2-1
clone size: -